This record looks at one T cell receptor beta chain sequence and its context. The sample belongs to a study of blood T cell repertoires in COVID-19. Whole-study context: The cDNA or gDNA used as material had been derived from T cells, B-cell-depleted T cells, or PBMCs.

Libraries were prepared by immunoSEQ multiplex PCR; TCRdb keeps only in-frame clonotypes and omits some of them. Of 300,000 to 400,000 clones in the sample, roughly 88% were seen once. Recruits, aged roughly 18 to 100 years, lived in 24 US areas. CDR3 length: 15 residues. The ends were cut back, 4 bases at V and 5 bases at J, with 12 bases in the middle. The germline V gene has CDR1 MGHDK and CDR2 SYGVNS. Source material: PBMCs or T cells enriched from blood (not recorded which). The receptor was derived from a woman aged 30 to 39 with acute COVID-19. J is TRBJ1-6 and V is TRBV25-1, with D hard to call. CDR3 region: CASSGAPGNNSPLHF. The CDR3 DNA reads as TGTGCCAGCAGTGGGGCTCCGGGGAATAATTCACCCCTCCACTTT.